The text below deals with one TCR beta chain. The data were obtained in a study of blood T cell repertoires in COVID-19. Trimming shortened V by 8 bases and J by 2 bases, and 16 bases separated the two germline ends. Per germline, CDR1 SNHLY and CDR2 FYNNEI. The CDR3 sequence is 14 residues long. Data came from immunoSEQ multiplex PCR; TCRdb stores just in-frame clones and leaves some out. Among approximately 180,000 clones, about 91% were seen once, and the ten largest hold under 3%. Recruitment covered roughly 22 US areas and drew participants whose ages spanned about 18 to 90 years. This sequence originates from a woman between 40 and 55 years old with acute COVID-19. Sequencing used PBMCs or T cells enriched from blood (not recorded which). The rearrangement joins TRBV2 to TRBJ2-7, with D hard to call. The DNA for the CDR3 is TGTGCCAGCTCTACTGGGCTTCCCCCCTACGAGCAGTACTTC. It encodes CASSTGLPPYEQYF.